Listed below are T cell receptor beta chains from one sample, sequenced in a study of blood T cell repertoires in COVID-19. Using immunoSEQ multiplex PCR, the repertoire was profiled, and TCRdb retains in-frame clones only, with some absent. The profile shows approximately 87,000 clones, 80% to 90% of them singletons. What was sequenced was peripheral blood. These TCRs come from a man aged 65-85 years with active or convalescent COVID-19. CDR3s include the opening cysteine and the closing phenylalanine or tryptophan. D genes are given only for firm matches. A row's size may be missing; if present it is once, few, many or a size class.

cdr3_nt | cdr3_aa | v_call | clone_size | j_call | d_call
TGTGCCTGGAGTTCCGGGGGAAACACTGAAGCTTTCTTT | CAWSSGGNTEAFF | TRBV30 | NA | TRBJ1-1 | NA
TGTGCCAGCAGAGTTAGCGGGGACGGGAACACCGGGGAGCTGTTTTTT | CASRVSGDGNTGELFF | TRBV9 | NA | TRBJ2-2 | TRBD2
TGTGCCATCAGTAATGGGGCAGTCTATGGCTACACCTTC | CAISNGAVYGYTF | TRBV10-3 | few | TRBJ1-2 | NA
TGTGCCAGCAGTCGGACAGTGGGGAATGAAAAACTGTTTTTT | CASSRTVGNEKLFF | TRBV6-5 | NA | TRBJ1-4 | NA
TGTGCCAGCAGCTTAAATGGGCAGAACACACCCCTCCACTTT | CASSLNGQNTPLHF | TRBV7-3 | NA | TRBJ1-6 | NA
TGTGCCAGTATCATGGCGGCAGGGGCCACTGAAGCTTTCTTT | CASIMAAGATEAFF | TRBV19 | NA | TRBJ1-1 | NA
TGTGCCAGCAGCTTAGGAGCGGGGGATTTAAATGAGCAGTTCTTC | CASSLGAGDLNEQFF | TRBV7-2 | NA | TRBJ2-1 | TRBD2
TGTGCCAGCTCACCCTTCGCTCTAGCGGATACCACAGATACGCAGTATTTT | CASSPFALADTTDTQYF | TRBV18 | NA | TRBJ2-3 | TRBD2
TGCGCCAGCAGCCAAGGGGCTACGCAGTATTTT | CASSQGATQYF | TRBV4-1 | once | TRBJ2-3 | NA
TGTGCCAGCAGTTACTCGGGGCCCACCAATGAGCAGTTCTTC | CASSYSGPTNEQFF | TRBV6-2/TRBV6-3 | NA | TRBJ2-1 | NA
TGTGCCATCAGTGAGTTGGTGACTGAGCAGTACTTC | CAISELVTEQYF | TRBV10-3 | few | TRBJ2-7 | NA
TGTGCCATCAGTGAGTCTCAAAGCAATCAGCCCCAGCATTTT | CAISESQSNQPQHF | TRBV10-3 | few | TRBJ1-5 | NA
TGTGCCAGCAGCCTGACAGGGGAAGGTGGAAACACCATATATTTT | CASSLTGEGGNTIYF | TRBV7-9 | NA | TRBJ1-3 | TRBD1
TGTGCCACCCAAGGGCAGGACACTTACAATGAGCAGTTCTTC | CATQGQDTYNEQFF | TRBV10-3 | NA | TRBJ2-1 | NA
TGCGCCAGCAGTGAGTACGGACAGACGAACACTGAAGCTTTCTTT | CASSEYGQTNTEAFF | TRBV10-2 | NA | TRBJ1-1 | NA
TGTGCCACCAGTGATATCCAGGGGCCTTCTGGCTACACCTTC | CATSDIQGPSGYTF | TRBV24-1 | NA | TRBJ1-2 | NA
TGTGCCAGCAGCACCCTCGGGACAGGGATCGAGACCCAGTACTTC | CASSTLGTGIETQYF | TRBV7-3 | NA | TRBJ2-5 | TRBD1
TGCGCCAGCAGCTTGAATGGGGGCGAATTATCCGGGGAGCTGTTTTTT | CASSLNGGELSGELFF | TRBV5-1 | NA | TRBJ2-2 | NA